This record looks at one TCR beta chain sequence and its context. Its antigen is undetermined. These data belong to a study of cytomegalovirus exposure and HLA in healthy donors. Primers: 60 Vbeta forward and 13 Jbeta reverse. Clones were sequenced by immunoSEQ multiplex PCR, and TCRdb holds only the in-frame ones, with some missing. Its table lists 200,000 to 250,000 clones. General study points: A few of the chains that were CMV-associated were confirmed in vitro to be specific for CMV antigens.

This CDR3 has 14 amino acids. With 4 bases clipped from V and 5 bases from J, the junction kept 5 bases outside the gene matches. Germline values: CDR1 MDHEN, CDR2 SYDVKM. The rearrangement links TRBV28 to TRBJ1-3, with 7 bases identical to TRBD1. What was sequenced was PBMCs. This clonotype was obtained from a girl between 2 and 10 years old in good health and CMV-seropositive. CDR3 sequence (DNA): TGTGCCAGCAGTTCCATGACAGGGAGAAACACCATATATTTT. It codes for CASSSMTGRNTIYF.